The next 5 T cell receptor beta chains were all read from a single sample in a study of shared clonotypes between healthy human individuals. Terminally differentiated effector memory CD45RA+ cells were excluded by CCR7 positive selection of CD45RO-negative cells. Repertoires were generated with immunoSEQ multiplex PCR, while TCRdb's copy carries only in-frame clones and drops some. The table lists around 2.1 million clones, 93% of them singletons, with more than 1.5% in the top ten. Sequenced material: naive CD8+ T cells from PBMCs. Receptors were obtained from a man aged 18 to 29 in good health. Some clones in this sample may be carry-over from other donors' samples.

This clone was found once. The V and J genes are TRBV5-4 and TRBJ2-7; 7 bases match TRBD1. From germline, CDR1 is SGHNT and CDR2 YYREEE (reference sequence). The trim removed 4 bases at V and 6 bases at J, leaving 13 bases unmatched. This CDR3 spans 15 amino acids. CDR3 amino acids: CASSAGGPSDSEQYF. The DNA of the CDR3 is TGTGCCAGCAGCGCAGGGGGTCCTTCCGATTCCGAGCAGTACTTC. Together with reference TRBV5-4 and TRBJ2-7, the CDR3 gives the full variable domain: ETGVTQSPTHLIKTRGQQVTLRCSSQSGHNTVSWYQQALGQGPQFIFQYYREEENGRGNFPPRFSGLQFPNYSSELNVNALELDDSALYLCASSAGGPSDSEQYFGPGTRLTVT.

For this clone: In the same sample, other DNA sequences code for this CDR3. J is TRBJ2-7 and V is TRBV19, with 7 bases fitting TRBD1. The germline V gene encodes CDR1 LNHDA and CDR2 SQIVND (reference sequence). The trim removed 4 bases at V and 4 bases at J, leaving 4 bases unmatched. This CDR3 has 13 amino acids. CDR3 nucleotides: TGTGCCAGTAGTACCCGACAGGGTTACGAGCAGTACTTC. It translates to CASSTRQGYEQYF.

DNA for the CDR3: TGCAGCGCCGAGGTCCGGGAAGGAAACAATGAGCAGTTCTTC. It encodes CSAEVREGNNEQFF. The rearrangement uses TRBV29-1 and TRBJ2-1, with D possibly TRBD2 on 5 matching bases. CDR1 and CDR2 (germline): SQVTM, ANQGSEA. The CDR3 contains 14 residues. V lost 7 bases and J lost 5, with 18 bases in between.

The rearrangement uses TRBV7-9 and TRBJ1-1; D is uncertain. The CDR3 sequence is 13 residues long. V dropped 1 base and J dropped 5 bases, with 8 bases sitting between them. In germline, CDR1 is SEHNR, CDR2 FQNEAQ (reference sequence). The DNA for the CDR3 is TGTGCCAGCAGCTTAGTTCCAGGTACTGAAGCTTTCTTT. Its protein is CASSLVPGTEAFF.

This chain links TRBV7-9 with TRBJ2-2; 7 nucleotides agree with TRBD2. J gave up 3 bases and V 4 bases, and 11 bases lay outside the gene matches. The CDR3 length is 17 residues. The germline V gene encodes CDR1 SEHNR and CDR2 FQNEAQ (reference sequence). For the CDR3, the DNA is TGTGCCAGCAGCTCCTCCCGAGCGGGGCAGGACACCGGGGAGCTGTTTTTT. It translates to CASSSSRAGQDTGELFF. Drawing the rest from reference TRBV7-9 and TRBJ2-2, the complete variable domain is DTGVSQNPRHKITKRGQNVTFRCDPISEHNRLYWYRQTLGQGPEFLTYFQNEAQLEKSRLLSDRFSAERPKGSFSTLEIQRTEQGDSAMYLCASSSSRAGQDTGELFFGEGSRLTVL.